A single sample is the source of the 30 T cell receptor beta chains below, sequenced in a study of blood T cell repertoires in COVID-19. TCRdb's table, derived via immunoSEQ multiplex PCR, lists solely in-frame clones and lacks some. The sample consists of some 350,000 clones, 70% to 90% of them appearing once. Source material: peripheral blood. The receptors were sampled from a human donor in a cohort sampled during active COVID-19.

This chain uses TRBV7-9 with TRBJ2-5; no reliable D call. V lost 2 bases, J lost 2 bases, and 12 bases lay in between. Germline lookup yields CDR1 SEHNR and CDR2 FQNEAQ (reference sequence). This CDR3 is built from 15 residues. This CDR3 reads CASSLILGQQETQYF. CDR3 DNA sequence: TGTGCCAGCAGCTTAATCCTAGGCCAGCAAGAGACCCAGTACTTC.

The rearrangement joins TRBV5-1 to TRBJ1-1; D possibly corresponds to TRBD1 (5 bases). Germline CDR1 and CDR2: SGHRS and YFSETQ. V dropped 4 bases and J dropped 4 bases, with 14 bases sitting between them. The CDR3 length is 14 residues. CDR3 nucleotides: TGCGCCAGCAGCCGTAACGGGGGGACCACTGAAGCTTTCTTT. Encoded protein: CASSRNGGTTEAFF.

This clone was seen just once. CDR3 nucleotides: TGTGCCAGCAGCCGGACAGTTGGGGGCTATGGCTACACCTTC. Protein product: CASSRTVGGYGYTF. The genes are TRBV2 and TRBJ1-2; D possibly corresponds to TRBD1 (6 bases). CDR3 length: 14 amino acids. The germline V gene has CDR1 SNHLY and CDR2 FYNNEI. V was pared by 6 bases and J by 4 bases, with 15 bases between.

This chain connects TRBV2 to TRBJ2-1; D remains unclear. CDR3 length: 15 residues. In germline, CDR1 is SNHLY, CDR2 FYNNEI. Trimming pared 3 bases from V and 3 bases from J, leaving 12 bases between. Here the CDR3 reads CASSDGPFYYNEQFF. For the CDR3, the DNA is TGTGCCAGCAGTGACGGTCCCTTCTACTACAATGAGCAGTTCTTC.

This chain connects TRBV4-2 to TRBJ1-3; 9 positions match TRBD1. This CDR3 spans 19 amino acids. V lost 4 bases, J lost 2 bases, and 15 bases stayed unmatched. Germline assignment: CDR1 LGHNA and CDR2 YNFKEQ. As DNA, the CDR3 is TGTGCCAGCAGCCGACTCCGGGACAGGGCACTGATACCTGGAAACACCATATATTTT. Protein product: CASSRLRDRALIPGNTIYF.

The CDR3 spells CASRVEGTTGELFF. In DNA, the CDR3 is TGTGCCAGCAGGGTAGAGGGAACCACCGGGGAGCTGTTTTTT. The rearrangement links TRBV3-1 (or the pseudogene TRBV3-2) to TRBJ2-2, with D possibly being TRBD2 (5 bases). Germline V gene sequence: CDR1 LGHDT, CDR2 YNNKEL (reference sequence). The CDR3 loop spans 14 amino acids. The V gene lost 6 bases and the J gene lost 4 bases, with 12 bases spanning the gap.

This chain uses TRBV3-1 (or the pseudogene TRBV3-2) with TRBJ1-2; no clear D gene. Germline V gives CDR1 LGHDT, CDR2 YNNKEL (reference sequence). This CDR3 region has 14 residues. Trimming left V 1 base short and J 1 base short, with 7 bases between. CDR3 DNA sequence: TGTGCCAGCAGCCAAGGGGCCGGTAACTATGGCTACACCTTC. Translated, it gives CASSQGAGNYGYTF.

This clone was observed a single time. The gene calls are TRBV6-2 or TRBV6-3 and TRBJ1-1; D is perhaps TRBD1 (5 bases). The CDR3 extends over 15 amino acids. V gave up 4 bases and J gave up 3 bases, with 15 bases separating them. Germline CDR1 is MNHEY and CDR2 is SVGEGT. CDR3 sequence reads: CASSSPETVYTEAFF. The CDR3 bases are TGTGCCAGCAGTTCACCAGAGACAGTTTACACTGAAGCTTTCTTT.

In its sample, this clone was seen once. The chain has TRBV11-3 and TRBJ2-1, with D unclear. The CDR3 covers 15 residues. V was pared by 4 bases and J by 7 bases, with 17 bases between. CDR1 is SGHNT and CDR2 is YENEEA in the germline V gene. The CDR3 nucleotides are TGTGCCAGCAGCTCATACTACGACCAACGGAATGAGCAGTTCTTC. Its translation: CASSSYYDQRNEQFF.

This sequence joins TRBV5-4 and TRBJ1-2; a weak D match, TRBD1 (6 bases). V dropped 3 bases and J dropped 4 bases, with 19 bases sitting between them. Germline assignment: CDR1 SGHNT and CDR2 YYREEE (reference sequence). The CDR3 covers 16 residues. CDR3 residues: CASSSEAGGAGYGYTF. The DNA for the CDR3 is TGTGCCAGCAGCTCCGAGGCGGGGGGCGCAGGCTATGGCTACACCTTC.

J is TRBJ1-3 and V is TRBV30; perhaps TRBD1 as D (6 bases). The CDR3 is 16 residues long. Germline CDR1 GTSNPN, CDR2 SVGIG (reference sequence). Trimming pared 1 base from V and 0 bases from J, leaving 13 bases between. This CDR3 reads CAWSDLARGSGNTIYF. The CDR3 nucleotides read TGTGCCTGGAGTGACCTGGCCAGGGGCTCTGGAAACACCATATATTTT.

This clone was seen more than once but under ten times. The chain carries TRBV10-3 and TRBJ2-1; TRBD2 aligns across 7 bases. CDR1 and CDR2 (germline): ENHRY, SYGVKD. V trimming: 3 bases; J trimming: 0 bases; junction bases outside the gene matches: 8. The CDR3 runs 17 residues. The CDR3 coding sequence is TGTGCCATCAGTGACAACTTTGGGGGGGGCTCCTACAATGAGCAGTTCTTC. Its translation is CAISDNFGGGSYNEQFF.

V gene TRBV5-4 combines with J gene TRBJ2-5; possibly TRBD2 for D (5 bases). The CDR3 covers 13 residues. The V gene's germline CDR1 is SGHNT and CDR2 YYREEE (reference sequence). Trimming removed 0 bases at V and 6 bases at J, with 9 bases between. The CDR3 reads CASSLELGKTQYF. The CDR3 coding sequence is TGTGCCAGCAGCTTGGAACTAGGGAAGACCCAGTACTTC.

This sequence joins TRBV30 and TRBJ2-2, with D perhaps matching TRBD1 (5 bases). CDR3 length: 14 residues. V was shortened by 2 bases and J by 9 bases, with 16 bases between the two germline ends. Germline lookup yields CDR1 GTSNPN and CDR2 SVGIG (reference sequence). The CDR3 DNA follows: TGTGCCTGGAGTCGCGACACAGGACGGCGGGAGCTGTTTTTT. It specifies CAWSRDTGRRELFF.

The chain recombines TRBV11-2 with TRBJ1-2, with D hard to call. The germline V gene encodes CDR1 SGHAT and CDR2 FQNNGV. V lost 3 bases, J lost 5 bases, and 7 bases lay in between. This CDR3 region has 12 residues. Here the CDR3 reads CASSLEGYGYTF. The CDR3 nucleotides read TGTGCCAGCAGCTTGGAGGGTTATGGCTACACCTTC.

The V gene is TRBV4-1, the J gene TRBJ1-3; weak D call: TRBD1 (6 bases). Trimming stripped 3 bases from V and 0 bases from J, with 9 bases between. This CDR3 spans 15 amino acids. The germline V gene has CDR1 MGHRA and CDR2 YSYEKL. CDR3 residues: CASSHTGFSGNTIYF. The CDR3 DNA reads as TGCGCCAGCAGCCACACAGGGTTCTCTGGAAACACCATATATTTT.

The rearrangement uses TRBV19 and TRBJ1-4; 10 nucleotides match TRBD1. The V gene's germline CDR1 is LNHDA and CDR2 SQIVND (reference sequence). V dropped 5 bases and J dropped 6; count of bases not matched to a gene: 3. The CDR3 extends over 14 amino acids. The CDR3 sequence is CASSGTGVDEKLFF. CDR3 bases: TGTGCCAGTAGTGGGACAGGGGTTGATGAAAAACTGTTTTTT. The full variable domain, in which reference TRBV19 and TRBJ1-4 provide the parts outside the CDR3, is DGGITQSPKYLFRKEGQNVTLSCEQNLNHDAMYWYRQDPGQGLRLIYYSQIVNDFQKGDIAEGYSVSREKKESFPLTVTSAQKNPTAFYLCASSGTGVDEKLFFGSGTQLSVL.

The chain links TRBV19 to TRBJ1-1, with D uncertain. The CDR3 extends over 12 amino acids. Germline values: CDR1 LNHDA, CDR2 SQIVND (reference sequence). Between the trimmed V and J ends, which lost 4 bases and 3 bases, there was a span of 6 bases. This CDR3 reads CASSNGYTEAFF. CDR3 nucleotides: TGTGCCAGTAGTAACGGGTACACTGAAGCTTTCTTT.

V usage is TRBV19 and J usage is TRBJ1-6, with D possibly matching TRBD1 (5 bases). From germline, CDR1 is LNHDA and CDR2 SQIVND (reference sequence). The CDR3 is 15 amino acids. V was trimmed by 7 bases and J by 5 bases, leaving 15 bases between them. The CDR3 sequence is CASTTGTADNSPLHF. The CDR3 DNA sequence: TGTGCCAGTACCACAGGAACGGCGGATAATTCACCCCTCCACTTT.

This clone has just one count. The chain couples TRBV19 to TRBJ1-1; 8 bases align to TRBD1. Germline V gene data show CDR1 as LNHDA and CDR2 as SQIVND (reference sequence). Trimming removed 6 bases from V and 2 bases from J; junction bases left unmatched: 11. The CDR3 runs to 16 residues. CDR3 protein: CASRKATGAINTEAFF. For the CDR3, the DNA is TGTGCCAGTAGGAAGGCGACAGGGGCGATAAACACTGAAGCTTTCTTT.

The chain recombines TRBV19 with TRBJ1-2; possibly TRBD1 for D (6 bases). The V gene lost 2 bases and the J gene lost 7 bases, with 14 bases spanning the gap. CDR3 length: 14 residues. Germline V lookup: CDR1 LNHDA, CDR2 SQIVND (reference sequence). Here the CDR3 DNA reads TGTGCCAGTAGTATACACCGACAGGACGCTGGCTACACCTTC. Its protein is CASSIHRQDAGYTF.

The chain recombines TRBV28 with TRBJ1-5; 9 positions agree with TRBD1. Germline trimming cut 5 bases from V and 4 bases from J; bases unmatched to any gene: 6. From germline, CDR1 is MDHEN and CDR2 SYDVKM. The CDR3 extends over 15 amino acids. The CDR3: CASSPFGQGNQPQHF. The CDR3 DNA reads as TGTGCCAGCAGTCCCTTCGGACAGGGGAATCAGCCCCAGCATTTT.

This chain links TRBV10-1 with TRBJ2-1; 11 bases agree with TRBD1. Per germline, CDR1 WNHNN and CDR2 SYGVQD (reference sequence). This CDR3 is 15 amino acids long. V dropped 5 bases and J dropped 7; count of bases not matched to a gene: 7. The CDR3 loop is CASSRRTGGLNEQFF. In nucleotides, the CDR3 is TGCGCCAGCAGTCGAAGGACAGGGGGCTTGAATGAGCAGTTCTTC.

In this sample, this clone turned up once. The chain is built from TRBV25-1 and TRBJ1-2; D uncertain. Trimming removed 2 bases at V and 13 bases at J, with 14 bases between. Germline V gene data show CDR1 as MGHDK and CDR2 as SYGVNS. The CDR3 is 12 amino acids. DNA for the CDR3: TGTGCCAGCAGTGAAGCCACCGGGGTTGTCACCTTC. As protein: CASSEATGVVTF.

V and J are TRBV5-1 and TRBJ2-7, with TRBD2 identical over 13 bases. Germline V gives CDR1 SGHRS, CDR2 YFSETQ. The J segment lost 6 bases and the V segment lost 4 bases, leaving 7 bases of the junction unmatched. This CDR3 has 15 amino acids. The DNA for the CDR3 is TGCGCCAGCAGCCAAGGGACTAGCGGGATTCGCGAGCAGTACTTC. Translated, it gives CASSQGTSGIREQYF.

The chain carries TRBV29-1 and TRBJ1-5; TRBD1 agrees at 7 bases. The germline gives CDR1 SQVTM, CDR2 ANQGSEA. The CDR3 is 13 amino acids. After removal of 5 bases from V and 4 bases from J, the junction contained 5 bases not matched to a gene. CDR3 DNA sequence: TGCAGCGTTAAAGGGACAGCTAATCAGCCCCAGCATTTT. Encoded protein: CSVKGTANQPQHF.

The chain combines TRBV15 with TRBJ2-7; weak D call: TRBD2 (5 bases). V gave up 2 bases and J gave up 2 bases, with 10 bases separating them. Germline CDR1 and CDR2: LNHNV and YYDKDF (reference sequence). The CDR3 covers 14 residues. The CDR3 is CATSRPGKTYEQYF. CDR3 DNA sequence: TGTGCCACCAGCAGACCGGGAAAAACCTACGAGCAGTACTTC.

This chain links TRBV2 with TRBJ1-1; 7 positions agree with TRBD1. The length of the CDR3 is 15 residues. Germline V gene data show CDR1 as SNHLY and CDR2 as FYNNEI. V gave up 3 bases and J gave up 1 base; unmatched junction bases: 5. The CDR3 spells CASSDSGTANTEAFF. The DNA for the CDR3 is TGTGCCAGCAGTGACTCCGGGACAGCGAACACTGAAGCTTTCTTT.

CDR3 sequence: CASSLNRLGVVGDGYTF. The CDR3 DNA sequence: TGTGCCAGCAGTCTCAACCGACTAGGGGTTGTGGGCGATGGCTACACCTTC. V and J are TRBV27 and TRBJ1-2; D might be TRBD1 (5 bases). The CDR3 has 17 amino acids. V lost 5 bases and J lost 6, with 25 bases in between. Germline V gene sequence: CDR1 MNHEY, CDR2 SMNVEV (reference sequence).

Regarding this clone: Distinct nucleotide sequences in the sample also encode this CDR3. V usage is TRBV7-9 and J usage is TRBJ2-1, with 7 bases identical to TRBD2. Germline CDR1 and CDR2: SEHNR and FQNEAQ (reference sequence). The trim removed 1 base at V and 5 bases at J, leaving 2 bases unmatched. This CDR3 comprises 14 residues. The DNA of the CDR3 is TGTGCCAGCAGCTTAGATGGGACTAACAATGAGCAGTTCTTC. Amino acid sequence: CASSLDGTNNEQFF.